The clone carrying this TCR beta chain was picked up one time. Its target is unknown. Germline lookup yields CDR1 MNHEY and CDR2 SMNVEV (reference sequence). V dropped 3 bases and J dropped 1 base, with 7 bases sitting between them. This CDR3 has 13 residues. The sample belongs to a study of lymphopenia after photon versus proton radiotherapy. Whole-study results and caveats: Larger post-nadir TCR diversity loss correlated inversely with survival in deceased patients.

Only in-frame clones appear in the TCRdb table, and some are missing; sequencing was by immunoSEQ multiplex PCR. Of tens of thousands of clones detected, 85% appear once; the ten largest clones hold roughly 20%. The TCR comes from a man between 60 and 75 years old with pancreatic cancer. This rearrangement joins TRBV27 to TRBJ2-7, with a weak D call TRBD1 (5 bases). The sequencing here drew on peripheral blood, taken from a patient treated with photon-based radiotherapy. The chain's CDR3 is CASSFRVSYEQYF. The CDR3 coding sequence is TGTGCCAGCAGTTTCAGGGTTTCCTACGAGCAGTACTTC.